These 30 T cell receptor beta chains share one sample of origin, sequenced in a study of shared clonotypes between healthy human individuals. Positively selected for CCR7, the CD45RO-negative cells used as naive CD8 cells excluded terminally differentiated effector memory CD45RA+ cells. TCRdb's table, derived via immunoSEQ multiplex PCR, lists solely in-frame clones and lacks some. The sample holds 2 million to 2.5 million clones, roughly 91% seen once. Material: naive CD8+ T cells from PBMCs. Every receptor here comes from a man younger than 30 in good health. Some clones in this sample may be carry-over from other donors' samples.

The chain recombines TRBV19 with TRBJ2-7, with a tentative D call TRBD1 (6 bases). Trimming pared 8 bases from V and 7 bases from J, leaving 15 bases between. Germline CDR1 and CDR2: LNHDA and SQIVND (reference sequence). The CDR3 length is 12 residues. The CDR3 nucleotides are TGTGCCAGTGGGGACACCCAGGGGGAGCAGTACTTC. It encodes CASGDTQGEQYF. The full variable domain, rest sourced from reference TRBV19 and TRBJ2-7, is DGGITQSPKYLFRKEGQNVTLSCEQNLNHDAMYWYRQDPGQGLRLIYYSQIVNDFQKGDIAEGYSVSREKKESFPLTVTSAQKNPTAFYLCASGDTQGEQYFGPGTRLTVT.

This sequence joins TRBV9 and TRBJ2-3; D is unclear. CDR3 length: 15 amino acids. CDR1 is SGDLS, CDR2 YYNGEE, per germline. The V and J ends lost 0 bases and 1 base respectively, with 9 bases between them. The CDR3 DNA is TGTGCCAGCAGCGTAGAATGGGCGGGCACAGATACGCAGTATTTT. It specifies CASSVEWAGTDTQYF.

The chain employs TRBV11-1 and TRBJ2-7; weak D call: TRBD1 (5 bases). The CDR3 has 12 residues. Germline V gene lookup returns CDR1 SGHAT and CDR2 FQDESV (reference sequence). V was cut by 6 bases and J by 3 bases, with 9 bases left in between. The DNA of the CDR3 is TGTGCCAGCAGTCGACAGAACTACGAGCAGTACTTC. Translating gives CASSRQNYEQYF.

This sequence joins TRBV7-9 and TRBJ1-2; D gene ambiguous. Germline CDR1 reads SEHNR; CDR2 reads FQNEAQ (reference sequence). CDR3 length: 15 residues. Trimming took 5 bases from V and 1 from J, leaving 14 bases between them. The CDR3 DNA is TGTGCCAGCAGCCCTTATAGCCTTATTAACTATGGCTACACCTTC. It specifies CASSPYSLINYGYTF.

This rearrangement joins TRBV5-6 to TRBJ1-4, with a possible D match to TRBD1 (6 bases). The CDR3 contains 15 residues. Germline V CDR1 and CDR2: SGHDT, YYEEEE. The V end lost 4 bases, the J end lost 8 bases, and 18 bases lay between the germline ends. The CDR3: CASSTGGIPGEKLFF. The CDR3 DNA sequence: TGTGCCAGCAGCACCGGGGGCATCCCTGGGGAAAAACTGTTTTTT. Combining the CDR3 with reference TRBV5-6 and TRBJ1-4 gives the whole variable domain DAGVTQSPTHLIKTRGQQVTLRCSPKSGHDTVSWYQQALGQGPQFIFQYYEEEERQRGNFPDRFSGHQFPNYSSELNVNALLLGDSALYLCASSTGGIPGEKLFFGSGTQLSVL.

The V call is TRBV29-1, the J call TRBJ1-2; D is unclear. Germline CDR1 and CDR2: SQVTM and ANQGSEA. This CDR3 has 11 amino acids. Trimming pared 7 bases from V and 4 bases from J, leaving 10 bases between. The CDR3 DNA sequence: TGCAGCGGAATCTCTGGCTATGGCTACACCTTC. This gives the protein CSGISGYGYTF.

V gene TRBV30 combines with J gene TRBJ1-2; tentative D call: TRBD1 (5 bases). Trimming stripped 2 bases from V and 7 bases from J, with 14 bases between. Germline CDR1 and CDR2: GTSNPN and SVGIG (reference sequence). CDR3 length: 13 amino acids. DNA for the CDR3: TGTGCCTGGAGTACGAGGGGTGAGGGTGGCTACACCTTC. It specifies CAWSTRGEGGYTF.

This clone was detected once. The CDR3 loop reads CASSLTAYYEQYF. CDR3 nucleotide sequence: TGTGCCAGCAGTTTGACAGCTTACTACGAGCAGTACTTC. The V and J genes are TRBV6-5 and TRBJ2-7; weak D call: TRBD1 (5 bases). Between the trimmed V and J ends, which lost 4 bases and 3 bases, there was a span of 10 bases. Looked up from germline, CDR1 is MNHEY and CDR2 is SVGAGI. The CDR3 runs 13 residues.

The chain carries TRBV19 and TRBJ2-2; D is possibly TRBD2 (6 bases). This CDR3 has 15 amino acids. V shed 6 bases and J shed 2 bases, with 13 bases lying between them. Germline assignment: CDR1 LNHDA and CDR2 SQIVND (reference sequence). CDR3 amino acids: CASREGPFNTGELFF. The CDR3 DNA reads as TGTGCCAGTAGGGAGGGACCTTTTAACACCGGGGAGCTGTTTTTT.

The chain employs TRBV7-8 and TRBJ1-3; D unresolved. The CDR3 consists of 18 residues. Trimming removed 2 bases at V and 0 bases at J, with 17 bases between. Per germline, CDR1 SGHVS and CDR2 FQNEAQ. CDR3 region: CASSLRRTGPSSGNTIYF. For the CDR3, the DNA is TGTGCCAGCAGCTTACGGCGGACGGGCCCGAGCTCTGGAAACACCATATATTTT.

The chain recombines TRBV7-9 with TRBJ2-5; a possible D gene is TRBD2 (6 bases). In germline, CDR1 is SEHNR, CDR2 FQNEAQ (reference sequence). Deletions cut 5 bases from V and 9 bases from J, with 19 bases between. There are 14 residues in the CDR3. CDR3 amino acids: CASSVGTLGAAQYF. The CDR3 DNA sequence: TGTGCCAGCAGCGTCGGGACTCTAGGGGCGGCCCAGTACTTC. The whole variable domain, remainder taken from reference TRBV7-9 and TRBJ2-5, is DTGVSQNPRHKITKRGQNVTFRCDPISEHNRLYWYRQTLGQGPEFLTYFQNEAQLEKSRLLSDRFSAERPKGSFSTLEIQRTEQGDSAMYLCASSVGTLGAAQYFGPGTRLLVL.

CDR3 protein: CASTAGGSGANVLTF. CDR3 bases: TGTGCCAGTACCGCGGGGGGCTCTGGGGCCAACGTCCTGACTTTC. J is TRBJ2-6 and V is TRBV19; TRBD2 aligns across 8 bases. The CDR3 runs 15 residues. J was trimmed by 0 bases and V by 7 bases; bases with no gene match: 2. CDR1 and CDR2 (germline): LNHDA, SQIVND (reference sequence).

This clone was counted a few times. The J gene is TRBJ2-2, the V gene TRBV7-8; D gene uncertain. CDR1 and CDR2 from the germline V gene are SGHVS and FQNEAQ. The V and J ends lost 1 base and 6 bases respectively, with 12 bases between them. The CDR3 spans 15 residues. For the CDR3, the DNA is TGTGCCAGCAGCTTAGTTAACCCCCCGGCCGGGGAGCTGTTTTTT. Its translation is CASSLVNPPAGELFF.

The genes are TRBV7-3 and TRBJ2-7; 7 nucleotides match TRBD2. After removal of 4 bases from V and 0 bases from J, the junction contained 6 bases not matched to a gene. Looked up from germline, CDR1 is SGHTA and CDR2 is FQGTGA. The CDR3 has 15 residues. The CDR3: CASSSEAGPSYEQYF. The CDR3 nucleotides are TGTGCCAGCAGCTCAGAAGCGGGGCCCTCCTACGAGCAGTACTTC.

This rearrangement joins TRBV9 to TRBJ1-1, with no clear D. Germline CDR1 SGDLS, CDR2 YYNGEE. CDR3 length: 14 residues. V dropped 1 base and J dropped 0 bases, with 7 bases sitting between them. CDR3 nucleotide sequence: TGTGCCAGCAGCGTAATGGACCTGAACACTGAAGCTTTCTTT. Residues: CASSVMDLNTEAFF.

The rearrangement links TRBV5-1 to TRBJ2-2; D may correspond to TRBD1 or TRBD2 (5 bases each). The CDR3 has 17 residues. V was trimmed by 0 bases and J by 5 bases, leaving 17 bases between them. Germline V gene data show CDR1 as SGHRS and CDR2 as YFSETQ. As DNA, the CDR3 is TGCGCCAGCAGCTTGGCAGGGTCAACTAGATGGACCGGGGAGCTGTTTTTT. Its translation: CASSLAGSTRWTGELFF.

A remark on this clone: At one of its ends the junction is not consistent with the germline gene, which may arise from a read error. The chain carries TRBV7-9 and TRBJ2-7, with D unresolved. The CDR3 is 14 residues long. The germline V gene encodes CDR1 SEHNR and CDR2 FQNEAQ (reference sequence). Here the CDR3 reads CASSLGSRTYGQYF. The CDR3 coding sequence is TGTGCCAGCAGCTTAGGATCCAGGACCTACGGGCAGTACTTC.

CDR3 region: CASSSSDPWGETQYF. CDR3 coding DNA: TGTGCCAGCAGTTCCTCGGACCCCTGGGGGGAGACCCAGTACTTC. V and J are TRBV27 and TRBJ2-5; D possibly uses TRBD1 or TRBD2 (5 bases each). The V and J ends lost 4 bases and 5 bases respectively, with 17 bases between them. The germline gives CDR1 MNHEY, CDR2 SMNVEV (reference sequence). This CDR3 has 15 amino acids.

This sequence joins TRBV6-4 and TRBJ2-3, with 11 positions matching TRBD2. Germline-derived CDR1 and CDR2 are MRHNA and SNTAGT. With V trimmed by 4 bases and J by 6 bases, 3 bases remained unmatched. This CDR3 contains 14 residues. CDR3 region: CASSAGLAVDTQYF. The DNA for the CDR3 is TGTGCCAGCAGTGCGGGACTAGCGGTGGATACGCAGTATTTT.

The chain employs TRBV4-1 and TRBJ2-1; D remains ambiguous. Looked up from germline, CDR1 is MGHRA and CDR2 is YSYEKL. The CDR3 runs to 15 residues. V lost 0 bases and J lost 3, with 9 bases in between. The chain's CDR3 is CASSQDRPGYNEQFF. The CDR3 region has the DNA TGCGCCAGCAGCCAAGATAGACCCGGCTACAATGAGCAGTTCTTC.

Comments on this clone: The same CDR3 arises from other DNA sequences in this sample as well. The J gene is TRBJ1-5, the V gene TRBV6-5; no clear D gene. V lost 5 bases and J lost 7, with 12 bases in between. The CDR3 length is 13 residues. In germline, CDR1 is MNHEY, CDR2 SVGAGI. CDR3 DNA: TGTGCCAGCAGTCCGCGGGTCGGACAGCCCCAGCATTTT. It translates to CASSPRVGQPQHF.

A remark on this clone: Within the sample, other DNA sequences also encode this same CDR3. The rearrangement links TRBV9 to TRBJ2-3, with D possibly being TRBD2 (5 bases). Trimming cost V 4 bases and J 2 bases, with 11 bases left between them. CDR1 SGDLS and CDR2 YYNGEE come from the germline V gene. The CDR3 consists of 14 residues. CDR3 DNA: TGTGCCAGCAGCCCGGGATCTTCCACAGATACGCAGTATTTT. As protein: CASSPGSSTDTQYF.

The V gene is TRBV13, the J gene TRBJ2-5; no firm D call. The J call could be wrong; TRBJ2-7 is a better fit for the DNA end. Germline CDR1 reads PRHDT; CDR2 reads FYEKMQ (reference sequence). The CDR3 spans 15 residues. CDR3 nucleotide sequence: TGTGCCAGCAGCCCCAGTCTAATTGCACCCTACGAGCAGTACTTC. Protein: CASSPSLIAPYEQYF.

The V call is TRBV6-1, the J call TRBJ2-7; tentative D call: TRBD2 (6 bases). Trimming took off 6 bases at V and 3 bases at J, with 15 bases between the two ends. CDR3 length: 14 amino acids. CDR1 MNHNS and CDR2 SASEGT come from the germline V gene. The CDR3 DNA is TGTGCCAGCAGCCTCGGGAGTGGAATCTACGAGCAGTACTTC. It codes for CASSLGSGIYEQYF.

The chain carries TRBV7-9 and TRBJ2-3; 7 positions match TRBD1. V was clipped by 5 bases and J by 1 base; unmatched bases: 6. CDR1 and CDR2 (germline): SEHNR, FQNEAQ (reference sequence). The length of the CDR3 is 15 residues. The DNA for the CDR3 is TGTGCCAGCAGCCAGGGGGACCTCCGCACAGATACGCAGTATTTT. Translated: CASSQGDLRTDTQYF.

This chain links TRBV11-2 with TRBJ2-3; D is uncertain. Germline V gene sequence: CDR1 SGHAT, CDR2 FQNNGV. The CDR3 runs to 16 residues. Trimming took 7 bases from V and 0 from J, leaving 17 bases between them. The CDR3 coding sequence is TGTGCCAGCACCCACAGTCGTGTAGCTAGCACAGATACGCAGTATTTT. Translated, it gives CASTHSRVASTDTQYF.

The chain recombines TRBV4-1 with TRBJ2-7, with 9 bases that match TRBD2. This CDR3 spans 13 amino acids. From germline, CDR1 is MGHRA and CDR2 YSYEKL. V shed 3 bases and J 7 bases; nucleotides not matched to a gene: 4. The CDR3 reads CASSQREGREQYF. The CDR3 bases are TGCGCCAGCAGCCAGCGGGAGGGCCGTGAGCAGTACTTC.

The chain couples TRBV9 to TRBJ2-2; D ambiguous. V gave up 3 bases and J gave up 1 base, with 13 bases separating them. The CDR3 sequence is 16 residues long. Looked up from germline, CDR1 is SGDLS and CDR2 is YYNGEE. The CDR3 protein is CASSGAPAENTGELFF. CDR3 in DNA: TGTGCCAGCAGCGGAGCCCCGGCGGAGAACACCGGGGAGCTGTTTTTT.

The chain couples TRBV15 to TRBJ2-3; D ambiguous. The CDR3 totals 15 residues. Looked up from germline, CDR1 is LNHNV and CDR2 is YYDKDF (reference sequence). Trimming stripped 6 bases from V and 2 bases from J, with 15 bases between. As DNA, the CDR3 is TGTGCCACCAGGACATTTGGGCAGGTCACAGATACGCAGTATTTT. It encodes CATRTFGQVTDTQYF.

This clone was recorded once. The chain recombines TRBV7-2 with TRBJ2-1; D gene ambiguous. CDR1 is SGHTA, CDR2 FQGNSA, per germline. The CDR3 is made up of 17 amino acids. Trimming removed 3 bases at V and 3 bases at J, with 18 bases between. The CDR3 loop is CASSFLTISGHYNEQFF. The CDR3 coding sequence is TGTGCCAGCAGCTTCCTTACCATCTCCGGGCACTACAATGAGCAGTTCTTC.